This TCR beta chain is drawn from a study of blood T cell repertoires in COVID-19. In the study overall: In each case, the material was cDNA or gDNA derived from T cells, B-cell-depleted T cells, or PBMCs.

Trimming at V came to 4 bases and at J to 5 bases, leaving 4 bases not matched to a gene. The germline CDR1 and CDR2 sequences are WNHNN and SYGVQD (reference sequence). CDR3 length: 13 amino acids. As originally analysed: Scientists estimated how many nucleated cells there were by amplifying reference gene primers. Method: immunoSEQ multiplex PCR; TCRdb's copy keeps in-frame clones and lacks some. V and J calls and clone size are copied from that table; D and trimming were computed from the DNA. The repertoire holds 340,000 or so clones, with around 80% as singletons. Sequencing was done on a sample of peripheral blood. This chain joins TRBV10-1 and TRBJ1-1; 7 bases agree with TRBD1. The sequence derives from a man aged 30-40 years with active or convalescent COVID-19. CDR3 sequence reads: CASSVDRETEAFF. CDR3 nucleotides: TGCGCCAGCAGTGTAGACAGGGAGACTGAAGCTTTCTTT.